The 7 T cell receptor beta chains below all came from one sample that was sequenced in a study of T cell responses to AZD1222 COVID-19 vaccine. Measured with immunoSEQ multiplex PCR; TCRdb has only the in-frame clones, and not every one. The data show 90,000 to 140,000 clones, approximately 89% seen once. Sequenced here: peripheral blood, sampled 28 days after the second AZD1222 dose. The receptors derive from an adult who received the AZD1222 COVID-19 vaccine.

This clone has a handful of counts. The chain carries TRBV5-1 and TRBJ1-3, with D uncertain. V lost 4 bases, J lost 2 bases, and 13 bases lay in between. Germline CDR1 is SGHRS and CDR2 is YFSETQ. This CDR3 has 15 residues. The CDR3 sequence: CASSAGSGTGNTIYF. CDR3 DNA sequence: TGCGCCAGCAGCGCGGGTAGTGGGACTGGAAACACCATATATTTT.

This clone was detected once. The chain has TRBV4-3 and TRBJ1-6; D is unclear. The CDR3 is 16 amino acids. V lost 0 bases and J 12 bases, leaving 18 bases between the germline ends. Germline V gene sequence: CDR1 LGHNA, CDR2 YSLEER. The CDR3 DNA is TGCGCCAGCAGCCAAGATTCGACCTTTTTATTAGGACCCCTCCACTTT. It is translated as CASSQDSTFLLGPLHF.

The V call is TRBV19, the J call TRBJ1-1; a weak D match, TRBD1 (6 bases). Germline CDR1 is LNHDA and CDR2 is SQIVND (reference sequence). The CDR3 is 14 residues long. V lost 7 bases and J 0 bases, leaving 12 bases between the germline ends. The CDR3: CASKRTGLNTEAFF. The CDR3 DNA sequence: TGTGCCAGTAAGCGTACAGGGCTGAACACTGAAGCTTTCTTT.

This rearrangement joins TRBV6-5 to TRBJ2-7, with TRBD2 matching 9 bases. The CDR3 consists of 14 residues. V lost 6 bases to trimming and J lost 3 bases; unmatched junction nucleotides: 6. Germline V gene lookup returns CDR1 MNHEY and CDR2 SVGAGI. For the CDR3, the DNA is TGTGCCAGCAGGGTGGCTAGCGGGAACTACGAGCAGTACTTC. Translated, it gives CASRVASGNYEQYF.

This clone was seen only once. The chain links TRBV7-2 to TRBJ2-1; D is ambiguous. The CDR3 length is 11 residues. With 7 bases removed from V and 7 bases from J, the gap between germline ends came to 8 bases. From germline, CDR1 is SGHTA and CDR2 FQGNSA. The CDR3 loop is CASTVLNEQFF. CDR3 DNA: TGTGCCAGCACCGTATTGAATGAGCAGTTCTTC. The full variable domain, in which reference TRBV7-2 and TRBJ2-1 provide the parts outside the CDR3, is GAGVSQSPSNKVTEKGKDVELRCDPISGHTALYWYRQSLGQGLEFLIYFQGNSAPDKSGLPSDRFSAERTGGSVSTLTIQRTQQEDSAVYLCASTVLNEQFFGPGTRLTVL.

This clone was seen just once. This chain connects TRBV18 to TRBJ2-2, with no clear D. V was cut by 1 base and J by 0 bases, with 6 bases left in between. Germline V gene sequence: CDR1 KGHSH, CDR2 LQKENI. The CDR3 length is 15 residues. For the CDR3, the DNA is TGTGCCAGCTCACCACAGGGTTCGAACACCGGGGAGCTGTTTTTT. Translating it yields CASSPQGSNTGELFF.

The V gene is TRBV7-2, the J gene TRBJ1-1; no clear D. V was cut by 2 bases and J by 1 base, with 14 bases left in between. CDR3 size: 16 residues. Germline CDR1 SGHTA, CDR2 FQGNSA. The CDR3 spells CASSLQTGVGNTEAFF. CDR3 nucleotide sequence: TGTGCCAGCAGCTTACAGACCGGGGTAGGGAACACTGAAGCTTTCTTT.